Below, 10 T cell receptor beta chains from the same sample are listed, as sequenced in a study of yellow fever vaccine responses in identical twins. Via MiXCR, TCRdb re-called the RT-PCR reads, giving one row per CDR3 protein. Among some 520 distinct CDR3 sequences listed, 75% to 90% were seen once. The material was T cells from blood (PBMCs), unsorted or a sorted subset (not recorded which), obtained before or after yellow fever vaccination (not recorded which). All receptors come from a woman under 30 who received the yellow fever vaccine.

The gene calls are TRBV13 and TRBJ2-1; D uncertain. This CDR3 comprises 12 residues. Deletions cut 5 bases from V and 6 bases from J, with 8 bases between. Germline V gene data show CDR1 as PRHDT and CDR2 as FYEKMQ (reference sequence). DNA of the CDR3: TGTGCCAGCAGCCTGACGAGCAATGAGCAGTTCTTC. Translated: CASSLTSNEQFF.

The chain joins TRBV11-1 to TRBJ2-3; D is undetermined. The V and J ends lost 5 bases and 8 bases respectively, with 11 bases between them. The CDR3 spans 12 residues. Looked up from germline, CDR1 is SGHAT and CDR2 is FQDESV (reference sequence). The CDR3 nucleotides are TGTGCCAGCAGCCCCCGGACGCTTACGCAGTATTTT. This translates into CASSPRTLTQYF.

The V gene is TRBV11-1, the J gene TRBJ2-3; no firm D call. CDR3 size: 12 residues. Trimming pared 2 bases from V and 6 bases from J, leaving 6 bases between. CDR1 is SGHAT, CDR2 FQDESV, per germline (reference sequence). CDR3 in DNA: TGTGCCAGCAGCTTATTGGGCGATACGCAGTATTTT. As protein: CASSLLGDTQYF.

The rearrangement uses TRBV4-3 and TRBJ1-2; unclear D gene. With 0 bases removed from V and 8 bases from J, the gap between germline ends came to 16 bases. The germline gives CDR1 LGHNA, CDR2 YSLEER. The CDR3 runs to 15 residues. CDR3: CASSQESGSVDGYTF. The DNA of the CDR3 is TGCGCCAGCAGCCAAGAGTCTGGGTCGGTAGACGGCTACACCTTC.

The chain combines TRBV12-3 or TRBV12-4 with TRBJ2-5; tentative D call: TRBD1 (6 bases). CDR3 length: 17 amino acids. The V end lost 5 bases, the J end lost 2 bases, and 21 bases lay between the germline ends. The CDR3 DNA follows: TGTGCCAGCAGTCCAGAACAGGGCTTGCCCCTTCAAGAGACCCAGTACTTC. It specifies CASSPEQGLPLQETQYF.

This chain uses TRBV15 with TRBJ1-2, with D uncertain. CDR1 is LNHNV, CDR2 YYDKDF, per germline (reference sequence). Trimming left V 0 bases short and J 4 bases short, with 15 bases between. This CDR3 is built from 16 residues. In DNA, the CDR3 is TGTGCCACCAGCAGAGATTTAGGAATAGCGCGCTATGGCTACACCTTC. Its translation is CATSRDLGIARYGYTF.

The V call is TRBV5-4, the J call TRBJ2-1; the D is unclear. The germline V gene encodes CDR1 SGHNT and CDR2 YYREEE (reference sequence). The CDR3 sequence is 13 residues long. V lost 6 bases and J 0 bases, leaving 7 bases between the germline ends. The CDR3 DNA sequence: TGTGCCAGCACCTCGAGCTCCTACAATGAGCAGTTCTTC. Translation: CASTSSSYNEQFF.

This clonotype showed up just once. This chain uses TRBV4-2 with TRBJ2-3, with D tentatively TRBD2 (7 bases). The V and J ends lost 4 bases and 6 bases respectively, with 14 bases between them. CDR3 length equals 14 residues. Germline V CDR1 and CDR2: LGHNA, YNFKEQ. CDR3 loop: CASSPLAGADTQYF. CDR3 coding DNA: TGTGCCAGCAGCCCCCTCGCGGGGGCTGATACGCAGTATTTT.

The V gene is TRBV9, the J gene TRBJ1-2; D is ambiguous. This CDR3 spans 10 amino acids. Trimming removed 3 bases from V and 8 bases from J, with 5 bases in between. Germline V gene data show CDR1 as SGDLS and CDR2 as YYNGEE. The CDR3 here is CASSGRGYTF. For the CDR3, the DNA is TGTGCCAGCAGCGGGCGGGGCTACACCTTC.

The chain recombines TRBV4-2 with TRBJ2-2, with D hard to call. The CDR3 length is 12 residues. Looked up from germline, CDR1 is LGHNA and CDR2 is YNFKEQ. V gave up 4 bases and J gave up 5 bases, with 5 bases separating them. As DNA, the CDR3 is TGTGCCAGCAGCCCCCAAACCGGGGAGCTGTTTTTT. This sequence encodes CASSPQTGELFF.